These T cell receptor beta chains were read from a single sample in a study of early T cells in non-severe SARS-CoV-2 infection. In TCRdb, the 5' RACE reads were re-called with MiXCR into one record per CDR3 protein. This sample has under 95,000 distinct CDR3 sequences, with roughly 12% found just once. The source material was whole blood. Every receptor here comes from an adult who was a healthcare worker with PCR-confirmed SARS-CoV-2 infection or an uninfected control (not recorded which). The CDR3 runs from the conserved cysteine through the conserved F or W. The order of the fields is V gene, J gene, D gene, CDR3 length, clone size, CDR3 protein, CDR3 DNA. D genes are given only for firm matches. Clone sizes are given selectively: once, few, many, or a class where the clone is expanded.

>TRBV28|TRBJ1-6|TRBD1|14|few
CASSLDRNNSPLHF
TGTGCCAGCAGCTTGGACAGGAATAATTCACCCCTCCACTTT
>TRBV18|TRBJ1-5|-|14|few
CASSPSTENQPQHF
TGTGCCAGCTCACCCTCGACAGAGAATCAGCCCCAGCATTTT
>TRBV7-9|TRBJ2-5|-|17|many
CASSPLGRNEFRKTQYF
TGTGCCAGCAGCCCCTTGGGACGGAACGAATTCAGGAAGACCCAGTACTTC
>TRBV5-1|TRBJ2-2|TRBD2|15|-
CASSSLAGGGGELFF
TGCGCCAGCAGCTCGTTAGCGGGAGGCGGCGGGGAGCTGTTTTTT
>TRBV7-2|TRBJ1-5|-|13|few
CASSSISNQPQHF
TGTGCCAGCAGTAGCATTAGCAATCAGCCCCAGCATTTT
>TRBV4-1|TRBJ2-3|-|14|few
CASSQGGSIDTQYF
TGCGCCAGCAGCCAGGGGGGCTCGATAGATACGCAGTATTTT
>TRBV7-8|TRBJ2-7|-|14|-
CASSQREGHHEQYF
TGTGCCAGCAGCCAGCGAGAAGGGCACCACGAGCAGTACTTC
>TRBV29-1|TRBJ2-7|-|11|-
CSLRTSYEQYF
TGCAGCTTAAGGACAAGCTACGAGCAGTACTTC
>TRBV11-2|TRBJ2-1|-|13|many
CASSLGVNNEQFF
TGTGCCAGCAGCTTAGGCGTAAACAATGAGCAGTTCTTC
>TRBV20-1|TRBJ1-2|TRBD1|14|many
CSAKTGGAIDGYTF
TGCAGTGCCAAGACAGGGGGCGCAATTGATGGCTACACCTTC
>TRBV7-8|TRBJ1-1|-|14|few
CASSADESNTEAFF
TGTGCCAGCAGCGCCGACGAGTCTAACACTGAAGCTTTCTTT
>TRBV7-3|TRBJ2-3|-|14|few
CASSHGSPPDTQYF
TGTGCCAGCAGCCACGGGAGTCCCCCCGATACGCAGTATTTT
>TRBV21-1|TRBJ2-5|-|18|-
CASSKALSWRDRQETQYF
TGTGCCAGCAGCAAAGCGCTTTCTTGGCGGGACAGGCAAGAGACCCAGTACTTC
>TRBV29-1|TRBJ2-7|TRBD1|15|few
CSVEEGQGFPYEQYF
TGCAGCGTTGAAGAAGGACAGGGGTTTCCCTACGAGCAGTACTTC
>TRBV27|TRBJ2-1|TRBD2|13|many
CASSWTSGNEQFF
TGTGCCAGCAGTTGGACTAGCGGCAATGAGCAGTTCTTC
>TRBV5-1|TRBJ1-1|-|13|many
CASSLLGATEAFF
TGCGCCAGCAGCTTGTTGGGGGCCACTGAAGCTTTCTTT
>TRBV5-1|TRBJ1-1|-|13|many
CASSSMDNTEAFF
TGCGCCAGCAGTTCCATGGATAACACTGAAGCTTTCTTT
>TRBV29-1|TRBJ2-7|-|11|many
CSVWQGREQYF
TGCAGCGTCTGGCAGGGGCGCGAGCAGTACTTC
>TRBV20-1|TRBJ2-3|-|14|-
CSADGKASTDTQYF
TGCAGTGCTGACGGGAAGGCTAGCACAGATACGCAGTATTTT
>TRBV29-1|TRBJ1-1|-|13|many
CSARTGTENEAFF
TGCAGCGCGAGAACCGGGACGGAAAATGAAGCTTTCTTT
>TRBV28|TRBJ2-1|TRBD2|19|-
CASSLGSSGRARRFGEQFF
TGTGCCAGCAGTTTAGGGTCCAGCGGGAGGGCCAGGCGCTTCGGTGAGCAGTTCTTC
>TRBV12-3/TRBV12-4|TRBJ1-6|-|15|few
CASSSDSSYNSPLHF
TGTGCCAGCAGTTCCGACAGCTCCTATAATTCACCCCTCCACTTT
>TRBV6-6|TRBJ2-3|-|19|-
CASSYTFSRPATSTDTQYF
TGTGCCAGCAGTTACACTTTTTCCCGACCCGCCACTAGCACAGATACGCAGTATTTT
>TRBV3-1|TRBJ2-1|TRBD1|12|many
CASSQPGQGAFF
TGTGCCAGCAGCCAACCGGGACAGGGAGCGTTCTTC
>TRBV2|TRBJ1-1|TRBD1|14|few
CASSEGGTDTEAFF
TGTGCCAGCAGTGAGGGGGGGACAGACACTGAAGCTTTCTTT